The source of this T cell receptor (beta chain) is a study of cytomegalovirus exposure and HLA in healthy donors. General study points: Specificity for CMV antigens was confirmed in vitro for three of the CMV-associated chains. Associated with cytomegalovirus, according to the listing, were approximately 160 TCR beta chains.

For this clone: Its target is not known.

Germline assignment: CDR1 SGHRS and CDR2 YFSETQ. The length of the CDR3 is 15 residues. The V end lost 0 bases, the J end lost 1 base, and 7 bases lay between the germline ends. Repertoires were generated with immunoSEQ multiplex PCR, while TCRdb's copy carries only in-frame clones and drops some. Among some 84,000 clones listed, approximately 91% were seen once. Sequencing input: PBMCs. The sequence derives from a man under 40 in good health and CMV-seronegative. The chain is built from TRBV5-1 and TRBJ2-2; TRBD1 is a possible D gene (5 bases). The CDR3 region has the DNA TGCGCCAGCAGCTTGGATACAGGGAACACCGGGGAGCTGTTTTTT. Translating it yields CASSLDTGNTGELFF.